What follows are 12 T cell receptor beta chains derived from one specimen sequenced in a study of T cells in Graves' hyperthyroidism and ophthalmopathy. Amplified TCR beta CDR3 regions came from RNA transcripts. In the first-round RT-PCR of the TCR CDR3, the HTBI primer set was used. One entry per CDR3 protein, called by TCRdb with MiXCR from the multiplex PCR reads. Of about 500,000 distinct CDR3 sequences in the sample, approximately 16% are singletons; the top ten hold roughly 29%. Sequencing was carried out using blood. The receptors were sampled from a woman aged 25 to 39 with Graves' ophthalmopathy.

The sample holds many counts of this clonotype. The chain couples TRBV28 to TRBJ2-7; D is undetermined. V lost 6 bases and J lost 0, with 15 bases in between. Germline V gene lookup returns CDR1 MDHEN and CDR2 SYDVKM. The CDR3 runs 15 residues. This CDR3 is CASSPSVALSYEQYF. DNA for the CDR3: TGTGCCAGCAGCCCCTCCGTTGCCCTCTCCTACGAGCAGTACTTC.

This clonotype was seen repeatedly, ten times or more. The V and J genes are TRBV20-1 and TRBJ2-1; maybe TRBD2 (6 bases). This CDR3 comprises 17 residues. V shed 3 bases and J shed 3 bases, with 21 bases lying between them. Germline values: CDR1 DFQATT, CDR2 SNEGSKA (reference sequence). The CDR3 region has the DNA TGCAGTGCTAGTCTCCCCTTAGGCGGGACTGGCTACAATGAGCAGTTCTTC. This encodes CSASLPLGGTGYNEQFF.

This clonotype has a count of ten or more. The rearrangement joins TRBV5-6 to TRBJ1-4; 9 positions match TRBD1. The germline CDR1 and CDR2 sequences are SGHDT and YYEEEE. This CDR3 has 14 residues. V shed 3 bases, J shed 5 bases, and the junction held 2 bases outside the gene matches. The CDR3 sequence is CASSSDRGNEKLFF. CDR3 coding DNA: TGTGCCAGCAGCTCGGACAGGGGAAATGAAAAACTGTTTTTT.

This clonotype was counted a few times. CDR3 in amino acids: CASSQFGLEQYF. The DNA for the CDR3 is TGTGCCAGCAGCCAATTCGGGCTCGAGCAGTACTTC. The rearrangement joins TRBV16 to TRBJ2-7; no definite D call. Germline CDR1 KGHSY, CDR2 FQNENV. The CDR3 length is 12 residues. With 1 base removed from V and 6 bases from J, the gap between germline ends came to 7 bases.

On this clonotype: With a much larger clone just one base away, this may be a read error. V gene TRBV10-3 combines with J gene TRBJ2-3; 11 nucleotides line up with TRBD2. This CDR3 contains 15 residues. V lost 9 bases to trimming and J lost 2 bases; unmatched junction nucleotides: 7. CDR1 ENHRY and CDR2 SYGVKD come from the germline V gene. This chain's CDR3 is CAIQLAGVHTDTQYF. The CDR3 DNA reads as TGTGCCATTCAACTAGCGGGAGTACACACAGATACGCAGTATTTT.

This clonotype was observed many times. The chain recombines TRBV10-3 with TRBJ2-5, with D possibly matching TRBD1 (6 bases). The CDR3 totals 15 residues. Trimming cost V 11 bases and J 2 bases, with 21 bases left between them. Germline CDR1 reads ENHRY; CDR2 reads SYGVKD. CDR3 DNA sequence: TGTGCCTCATCTGGGGGCCAGGGTTTTCAAGAGACCCAGTACTTC. Translated, it gives CASSGGQGFQETQYF.

As concerns this clonotype: A much bigger clone sits one base away, suggesting this may be a read error. The V call is TRBV10-3, the J call TRBJ2-7; 8 bases line up with TRBD2. The ends lost 4 bases at V and 0 bases at J; junction bases unmatched: 8. This CDR3 contains 16 residues. Looked up from germline, CDR1 is ENHRY and CDR2 is SYGVKD. DNA of the CDR3: TGTGCCATCAGTGGAAAGGGCGGGAGGCCCTCCTACGAGCAGTACTTC. It specifies CAISGKGGRPSYEQYF.

This clonotype was found many times. The gene calls are TRBV9 and TRBJ2-1; 8 bases fit TRBD1. This CDR3 contains 16 residues. With 0 bases clipped from V and 5 bases from J, the junction kept 7 bases outside the gene matches. Germline CDR1 is SGDLS and CDR2 is YYNGEE. CDR3 bases: TGTGCCAGCAGCGTAGACCCCGGGACAGGCAACAATGAGCAGTTCTTC. Protein product: CASSVDPGTGNNEQFF. Supplemented by reference TRBV9 and TRBJ2-1, the full variable domain reads DSGVTQTPKHLITATGQRVTLRCSPRSGDLSVYWYQQSLDQGLQFLIQYYNGEERAKGNILERFSAQQFPDLHSELNLSSLELGDSALYFCASSVDPGTGNNEQFFGPGTRLTVL.

Points on this clonotype: A much larger clone is a single base away; this may be a read error. This chain connects TRBV6-1 to TRBJ1-1; 11 positions match TRBD1. The trim removed 11 bases at V and 0 bases at J, leaving 8 bases unmatched. Per the germline V gene, CDR1 is MNHNS and CDR2 is SASEGT. The CDR3 contains 15 residues. For the CDR3, the DNA is TGTGCCGGCACTCGGACAGGGGGCGTGAACACTGAAGCTTTCTTT. This gives the protein CAGTRTGGVNTEAFF.

This clonotype came up many times. The rearrangement joins TRBV12-3 or TRBV12-4 to TRBJ1-2, with unresolved D. This CDR3 comprises 13 residues. V was cut by 7 bases and J by 7 bases, with 16 bases left in between. The CDR3 nucleotides read TGTGCCAGCACCCCCGTTACCTGGGGTGGCTACACCTTC. Its translation: CASTPVTWGGYTF.

CDR3 sequence reads: CSARVGGVRTEAFF. The CDR3 DNA is TGCAGTGCTAGAGTCGGCGGGGTTCGCACTGAAGCTTTCTTT. The rearrangement links TRBV20-1 to TRBJ1-1, with D hard to call. Germline CDR1 is DFQATT and CDR2 is SNEGSKA (reference sequence). The CDR3 has 14 amino acids. The V gene lost 1 base and the J gene lost 4 bases, with 13 bases spanning the gap.

A remark on this clonotype: This may be a read error, as it is one base from a much larger clone. The rearrangement joins TRBV6-1 to TRBJ1-5, with D perhaps TRBD1 (5 bases). Germline CDR1 is MNHNS and CDR2 is SASEGT. CDR3 length: 14 amino acids. CDR3 sequence: CASSVQGHNQPRHF. CDR3 coding DNA: TGTGCCAGCAGCGTGCAGGGCCACAATCAGCCCCGGCATTTT.